Below, 20 T cell receptor beta chains from the same sample are listed, as sequenced in a study of blood T cell repertoires in COVID-19. Clones were sequenced by immunoSEQ multiplex PCR, and TCRdb holds only the in-frame ones, with some missing. The table shows roughly 350,000 clones, with about 92% occurring only once. The sample consisted of PBMCs or T cells enriched from blood (not recorded which). These receptors originate from a woman in her twenties or thirties who had recovered from COVID-19.

The CDR3 loop is CASSDSWGSTGTDTQYF. CDR3 in DNA: TGCGCCAGCAGCGATAGCTGGGGCTCCACGGGCACAGATACGCAGTATTTT. V usage is TRBV4-1 and J usage is TRBJ2-3; maybe TRBD1 (5 bases). The germline gives CDR1 MGHRA, CDR2 YSYEKL. The CDR3 is made up of 17 amino acids. V was shortened by 5 bases and J by 1 base, with 19 bases between the two germline ends.

The gene calls are TRBV4-2 and TRBJ1-5; possibly TRBD1 for D (5 bases). CDR3 length equals 17 residues. Germline V gives CDR1 LGHNA, CDR2 YNFKEQ. Trimming removed 0 bases from V and 2 bases from J, with 14 bases in between. The CDR3 sequence is CASSQDGPRVGNQPQHF. The CDR3 DNA follows: TGTGCCAGCAGCCAAGATGGCCCCAGGGTTGGCAATCAGCCCCAGCATTTT.

The count of this clone is one. The chain has TRBV29-1 and TRBJ2-5, with 7 bases matching TRBD1. The CDR3 length is 13 residues. Germline CDR1 SQVTM, CDR2 ANQGSEA. The J segment lost 1 base and the V segment lost 7 bases, leaving 6 bases of the junction unmatched. As DNA, the CDR3 is TGCAGCGCCCGGGGACAGATCCAAGAGACCCAGTACTTC. It specifies CSARGQIQETQYF.

This chain links TRBV6-5 with TRBJ2-6; unclear D gene. Germline values: CDR1 MNHEY, CDR2 SVGAGI. The ends were cut back, 11 bases at V and 0 bases at J, with 11 bases in the middle. The CDR3 is 14 residues long. The CDR3 loop reads CASSPSSGANVLTF. The CDR3 DNA reads as TGTGCCTCTTCCCCCAGCTCTGGGGCCAACGTCCTGACTTTC.

V is TRBV7-2 and J is TRBJ1-2; the D gene is possibly TRBD1 (5 bases). Trimming took off 2 bases at V and 6 bases at J, with 22 bases between the two ends. The germline V gene has CDR1 SGHTA and CDR2 FQGNSA. The CDR3 totals 17 residues. CDR3 DNA sequence: TGTGCCAGCAGCTTACCTAGAGGTGGCAGGGTGATCCATGGCTACACCTTC. It encodes CASSLPRGGRVIHGYTF.

The V gene is TRBV19, the J gene TRBJ2-3; 8 nucleotides line up with TRBD2. This CDR3 is built from 15 residues. The ends lost 2 bases at V and 4 bases at J; junction bases unmatched: 5. Germline V gene data show CDR1 as LNHDA and CDR2 as SQIVND (reference sequence). CDR3 region: CASSISGRVADTQYF. In DNA form, the CDR3 reads TGTGCCAGTAGTATAAGCGGGAGAGTCGCAGATACGCAGTATTTT.

The V and J genes are TRBV28 and TRBJ1-1; the match to TRBD1 covers 10 bases. The CDR3 has 16 residues. Germline values: CDR1 MDHEN, CDR2 SYDVKM. The trim removed 5 bases at V and 0 bases at J, leaving 6 bases unmatched. CDR3 region: CASSRQGAPMNTEAFF. CDR3 sequence (DNA): TGTGCCAGCAGTAGACAGGGGGCCCCGATGAACACTGAAGCTTTCTTT.

The chain links TRBV2 to TRBJ2-1, with 9 bases aligning to TRBD1. The CDR3 runs 16 residues. J was trimmed by 7 bases and V by 6 bases; bases with no gene match: 13. The germline gives CDR1 SNHLY, CDR2 FYNNEI. The CDR3 DNA reads TGTGCCAGCAGCTATAACAGGGGGCTGGGTATAAATGAGCAGTTCTTC. Encoded protein: CASSYNRGLGINEQFF. Using reference TRBV2 and TRBJ2-1 for the parts outside the CDR3, the full variable domain is EPEVTQTPSHQVTQMGQEVILRCVPISNHLYFYWYRQILGQKVEFLVSFYNNEISEKSEIFDDQFSVERPDGSNFTLKIRSTKLEDSAMYFCASSYNRGLGINEQFFGPGTRLTVL.

V gene TRBV24-1 combines with J gene TRBJ2-5; a weak D match, TRBD1 (7 bases). Germline values: CDR1 KGHDR, CDR2 SFDVKD. Trimming shortened V by 2 bases and J by 1 base, and 19 bases separated the two germline ends. The CDR3 covers 18 residues. This chain's CDR3 is CATSDYRGSLRGQETQYF. In DNA, the CDR3 is TGTGCCACCAGTGATTACAGGGGTTCCTTGCGGGGCCAAGAGACCCAGTACTTC.

V and J are TRBV28 and TRBJ1-5, with TRBD1 matching 7 bases. This CDR3 comprises 15 residues. CDR1 and CDR2 from the germline V gene are MDHEN and SYDVKM. Losses at the gene ends were 7 bases for V and 7 bases for J; bases not matched to a gene: 13. CDR3 residues: CASKPTGVLGQPQHF. The CDR3 DNA reads TGTGCCAGCAAACCCACAGGGGTTCTGGGACAGCCCCAGCATTTT.

The chain employs TRBV7-8 and TRBJ2-7; D is possibly TRBD1 (5 bases). The CDR3 extends over 15 amino acids. V was shortened by 0 bases and J by 0 bases, with 9 bases between the two germline ends. Germline lookup yields CDR1 SGHVS and CDR2 FQNEAQ. The CDR3 coding sequence is TGTGCCAGCAGCTTAGCCCCCCAGGGCTCCTACGAGCAGTACTTC. Amino acid sequence: CASSLAPQGSYEQYF.

This clone was recorded only once. The V and J genes are TRBV10-3 and TRBJ1-2, with D uncertain. Germline V gene sequence: CDR1 ENHRY, CDR2 SYGVKD. The CDR3 length is 12 residues. Trimming left V 3 bases short and J 3 bases short, with 5 bases between. The CDR3 sequence is CAISDSDYGYTF. CDR3 DNA sequence: TGTGCCATCAGTGACAGTGACTATGGCTACACCTTC.

The chain has TRBV5-4 and TRBJ1-6, with D hard to call. V was trimmed by 5 bases and J by 6 bases, leaving 15 bases between them. This CDR3 has 15 amino acids. Germline values: CDR1 SGHNT, CDR2 YYREEE (reference sequence). CDR3 protein: CASSLENRVNSPLHF. CDR3 in DNA: TGTGCCAGCAGTCTCGAGAATCGCGTTAATTCACCCCTCCACTTT.

This chain connects TRBV27 to TRBJ2-3; D is possibly TRBD2 (6 bases). V lost 5 bases, J lost 2 bases, and 17 bases lay in between. Germline-derived CDR1 and CDR2 are MNHEY and SMNVEV (reference sequence). The CDR3 is 16 amino acids. CDR3 sequence reads: CASSRFGGASTDTQYF. CDR3 bases: TGTGCCAGCAGTCGTTTCGGCGGGGCTTCCACAGATACGCAGTATTTT.

This rearrangement joins TRBV7-9 to TRBJ2-7, with 15 bases that match TRBD2. The germline gives CDR1 SEHNR, CDR2 FQNEAQ (reference sequence). V trimming: 5 bases; J trimming: 4 bases; junction bases outside the gene matches: 3. CDR3 size: 15 residues. CDR3 region: CASSPGTSGGYEQYF. The CDR3 DNA sequence: TGTGCCAGCAGCCCAGGGACTAGCGGGGGGTACGAGCAGTACTTC.

The chain recombines TRBV19 with TRBJ1-3, with TRBD1 matching 7 bases. The CDR3 loop spans 16 amino acids. The V gene end was trimmed by 8 bases and the J gene end by 4 bases; junction bases not matched to a gene: 14. The germline CDR1 and CDR2 sequences are LNHDA and SQIVND (reference sequence). The CDR3 DNA reads TGTGCCAGTGGGGACAGAGGTGGATCATCCGGAAACACCATATATTTT. Its protein is CASGDRGGSSGNTIYF.

This clone was seen once. V usage is TRBV27 and J usage is TRBJ2-7, with 8 bases matching TRBD1. Losses at the gene ends were 5 bases for V and 6 bases for J; bases not matched to a gene: 9. This CDR3 is 14 amino acids long. The germline V gene has CDR1 MNHEY and CDR2 SMNVEV (reference sequence). The CDR3 sequence is CASSQTGESGEQYF. The CDR3 nucleotides read TGTGCCAGCAGTCAGACAGGGGAGAGTGGCGAGCAGTACTTC.

The chain uses TRBV28 and TRBJ2-6; 7 bases are a match to TRBD1. Per the germline V gene, CDR1 is MDHEN and CDR2 is SYDVKM. J lost 1 base, V lost 4 bases, and 10 bases had no gene match. The CDR3 has 18 amino acids. In nucleotides, the CDR3 is TGTGCCAGCAGTTCTCTAGACAGGGTGGAATCTGGGGCCAACGTCCTGACTTTC. Its translation is CASSSLDRVESGANVLTF.

This clone appeared a few times. V is TRBV6-1 and J is TRBJ1-4; D is ambiguous. The CDR3 is 14 residues long. Trimming removed 1 base at V and 6 bases at J, with 9 bases between. Germline-derived CDR1 and CDR2 are MNHNS and SASEGT. The CDR3 is CASSEVQSYEKLFF. In DNA form, the CDR3 reads TGTGCCAGCAGTGAAGTACAGTCCTATGAAAAACTGTTTTTT.

The chain links TRBV3-1 (or the pseudogene TRBV3-2) to TRBJ1-3; D remains unclear. V was trimmed by 0 bases and J by 0 bases, leaving 9 bases between them. This CDR3 comprises 16 residues. In germline, CDR1 is LGHDT, CDR2 YNNKEL (reference sequence). This CDR3 is CASSQDSSPSGNTIYF. The CDR3 DNA sequence: TGTGCCAGCAGCCAAGACAGTTCACCCTCTGGAAACACCATATATTTT.